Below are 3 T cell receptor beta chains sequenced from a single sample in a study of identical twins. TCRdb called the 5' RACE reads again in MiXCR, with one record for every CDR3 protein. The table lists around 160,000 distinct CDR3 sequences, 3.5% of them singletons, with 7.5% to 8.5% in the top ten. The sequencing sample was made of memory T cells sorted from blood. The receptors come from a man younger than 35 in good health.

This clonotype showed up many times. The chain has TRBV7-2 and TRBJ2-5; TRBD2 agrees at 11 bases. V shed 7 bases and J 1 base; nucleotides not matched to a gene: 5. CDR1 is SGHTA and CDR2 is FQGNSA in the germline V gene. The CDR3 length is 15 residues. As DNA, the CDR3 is TGTGCCAGCAAAAGACTAGCGGGGAGCCAAGAGACCCAGTACTTC. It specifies CASKRLAGSQETQYF.

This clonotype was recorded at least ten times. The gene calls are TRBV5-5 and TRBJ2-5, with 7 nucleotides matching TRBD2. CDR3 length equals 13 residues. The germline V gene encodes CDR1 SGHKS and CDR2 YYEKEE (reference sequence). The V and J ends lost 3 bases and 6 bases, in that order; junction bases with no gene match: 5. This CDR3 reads CASSSGGMKTQYF. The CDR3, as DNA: TGTGCCAGCAGCTCGGGGGGTATGAAGACCCAGTACTTC.

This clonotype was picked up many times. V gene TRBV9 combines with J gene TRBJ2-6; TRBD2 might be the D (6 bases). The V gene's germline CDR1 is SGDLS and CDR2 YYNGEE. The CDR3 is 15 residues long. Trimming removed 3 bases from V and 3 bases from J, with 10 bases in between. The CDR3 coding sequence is TGTGCCAGCAGCGCTGGGACTCTTGGGGCCAACGTCCTGACTTTC. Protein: CASSAGTLGANVLTF.